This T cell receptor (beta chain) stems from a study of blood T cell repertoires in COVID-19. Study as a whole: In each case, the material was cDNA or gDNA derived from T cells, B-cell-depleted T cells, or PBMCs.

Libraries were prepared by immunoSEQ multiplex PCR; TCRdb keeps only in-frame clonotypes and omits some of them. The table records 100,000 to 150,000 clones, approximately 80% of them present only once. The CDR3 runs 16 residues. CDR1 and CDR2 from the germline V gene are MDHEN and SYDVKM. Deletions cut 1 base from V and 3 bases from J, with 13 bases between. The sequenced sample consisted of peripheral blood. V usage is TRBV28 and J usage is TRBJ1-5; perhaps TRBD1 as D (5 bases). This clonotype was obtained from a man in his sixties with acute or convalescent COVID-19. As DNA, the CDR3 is TGTGCCAGCAGTTTATTGGGGGGGGAGGACAATCAGCCCCAGCATTTT. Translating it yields CASSLLGGEDNQPQHF. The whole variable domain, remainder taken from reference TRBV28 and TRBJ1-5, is DVKVTQSSRYLVKRTGEKVFLECVQDMDHENMFWYRQDPGLGLRLIYFSYDVKMKEKGDIPEGYSVSREKKERFSLILESASTNQTSMYLCASSLLGGEDNQPQHFGDGTRLSIL.